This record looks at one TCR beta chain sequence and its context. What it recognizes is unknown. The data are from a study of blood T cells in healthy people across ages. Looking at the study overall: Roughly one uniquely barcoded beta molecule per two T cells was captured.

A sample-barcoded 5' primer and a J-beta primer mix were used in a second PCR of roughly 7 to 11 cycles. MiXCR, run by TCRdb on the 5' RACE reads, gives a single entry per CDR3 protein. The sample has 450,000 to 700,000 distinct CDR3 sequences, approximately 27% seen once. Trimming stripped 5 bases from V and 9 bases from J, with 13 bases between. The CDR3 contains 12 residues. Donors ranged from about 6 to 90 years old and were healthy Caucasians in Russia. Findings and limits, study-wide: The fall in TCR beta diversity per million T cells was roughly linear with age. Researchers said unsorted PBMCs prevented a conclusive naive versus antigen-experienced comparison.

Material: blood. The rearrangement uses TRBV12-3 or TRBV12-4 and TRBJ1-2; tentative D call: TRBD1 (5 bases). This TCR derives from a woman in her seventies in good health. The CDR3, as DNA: TGTGCCAGCAGTGCACGACCAGGGAGCTACACCTTC. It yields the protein CASSARPGSYTF.